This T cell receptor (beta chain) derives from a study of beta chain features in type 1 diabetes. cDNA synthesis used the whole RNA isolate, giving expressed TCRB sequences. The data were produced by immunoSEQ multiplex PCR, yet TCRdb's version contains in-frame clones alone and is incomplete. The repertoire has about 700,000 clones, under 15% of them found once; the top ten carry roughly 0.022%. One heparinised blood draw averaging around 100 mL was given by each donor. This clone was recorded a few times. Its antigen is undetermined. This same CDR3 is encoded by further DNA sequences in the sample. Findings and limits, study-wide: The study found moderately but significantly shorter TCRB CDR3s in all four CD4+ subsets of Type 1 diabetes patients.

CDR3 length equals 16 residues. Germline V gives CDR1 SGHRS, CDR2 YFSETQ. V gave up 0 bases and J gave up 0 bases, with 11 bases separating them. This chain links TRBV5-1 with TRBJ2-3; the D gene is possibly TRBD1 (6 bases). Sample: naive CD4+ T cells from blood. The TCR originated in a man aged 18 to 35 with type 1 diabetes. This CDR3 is CASSLGTASSTDTQYF. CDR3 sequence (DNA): TGCGCCAGCAGCTTGGGGACAGCTTCTAGCACAGATACGCAGTATTTT.